This is a list of T cell receptor beta chains from one sample in a study of T-cell reconstitution after alpha-beta-depleted transplantation in children. TCRdb redid the calling of the PCR reads with MiXCR, one entry per CDR3 protein. The table includes 250,000 or so distinct CDR3 sequences, roughly 25% detected once. The sample in question was PBMCs, mostly from graft donor cells, obtained 360 days after TCRalphabeta/CD19-depleted stem cell transplant. The receptors derive from a female patient aged 2-9 years who had a stem cell transplant for congenital amegakaryocytic thrombocytopenia, so the T cells may come from the graft donor. The CDR3 runs from the conserved cysteine through the conserved F or W. The D gene is left open where the match is weak. Size is stated for part of the rows, as once, few or many counts, or as a class when the clone is expanded.

j_call d_call v_call clone_size cdr3_nt cdr3_aa
TRBJ1-1 - TRBV12-3/TRBV12-4 - TGTGCCAGCAGTCCGGACGGCGGTGAAGCTTTCTTT CASSPDGGEAFF
TRBJ2-5 - TRBV5-1 - TGCGCCAGCAGCTCGTACCAAGTGGGGACCCAGTACTTC CASSSYQVGTQYF
TRBJ2-1 - TRBV5-1 few TGCGCCAGCAGCTTGTTGCCTCTACAGAGCTCCTACAATGAGCAGTTCTTC CASSLLPLQSSYNEQFF
TRBJ1-3 - TRBV20-1 - TGCAGTGCCAGCCAGAAATCTGGAAACACCATATATTTT CSASQKSGNTIYF
TRBJ2-7 TRBD2 TRBV12-3/TRBV12-4 many TGTGCCAGCAGTTCCGGGACTAGGATATACGAGCAGTACTTC CASSSGTRIYEQYF
TRBJ2-3 - TRBV5-1 - TGCGCCAGCAGCTTGCTAGTCCCAGATACGCAGTATTTT CASSLLVPDTQYF
TRBJ2-3 - TRBV2 - TGTGCCAGCAGTGTGGGTTTTCTCCCTATCGCATATACGCAGTATTTT CASSVGFLPIAYTQYF
TRBJ2-1 TRBD2 TRBV5-6 few TGTGCCAGCAGCTTCTTTAGCGGGAGGGCCAATGAGCAGTTCTTC CASSFFSGRANEQFF
TRBJ2-7 TRBD1 TRBV6-2/TRBV6-3 - TGTGCCAGCATCCTATCCGGGACAGGGCTCTACGAGCAGTACTTC CASILSGTGLYEQYF
TRBJ1-5 TRBD1 TRBV20-1 few TGCAGTGCTACCGGGACAGGGGCCAATCAGCCCCAGCATTTT CSATGTGANQPQHF
TRBJ1-2 - TRBV3-1 once TGTGCCAGCAGCCAATCCGTAAATGGCTACACCTTC CASSQSVNGYTF
TRBJ2-1 - TRBV5-5 few TGTGCCAGCAGCTTGGATACATTAGGGGTTGGCGGGGATGAGCAGTTCTTC CASSLDTLGVGGDEQFF
TRBJ1-1 - TRBV15 - TGTGCCACCAGTCGATGGGACACTGAAGCTTTCTTT CATSRWDTEAFF
TRBJ1-5 TRBD1 TRBV19 - TGTGCCAGTAGTATCGACAGGGGGGGCGGCAATCAGCCCCAGCATTTT CASSIDRGGGNQPQHF
TRBJ2-3 TRBD2 TRBV10-3 few TGTGCCATCAGTGCGGCGGGGGGCACAGATACGCAGTATTTT CAISAAGGTDTQYF
TRBJ2-3 - TRBV12-3/TRBV12-4 many TGTGCCAGCAGTTCCGGCAAAGATACGCAGTATTTT CASSSGKDTQYF
TRBJ2-1 - TRBV20-1 few TGCAGTGCTAGGGCACTAACCAATGAGCAGTTCTTC CSARALTNEQFF
TRBJ1-6 - TRBV2 - TGTGCCAGCAGTGAAAGGGGCAGGTCGTATGGGGGAGAAAATTCACCCCTCCACTTT CASSERGRSYGGENSPLHF
TRBJ2-2 TRBD2 TRBV30 - TGTGCCTGGAGTTACGTGGGGACTAAGGGGGAGCTGTTTTTT CAWSYVGTKGELFF
TRBJ1-5 - TRBV18 - TGTGCCAGCTCACGGACGGATAAAAATCAGCCCCAGCATTTT CASSRTDKNQPQHF